The following is a T cell receptor beta chain sequence with its context. The data originate from a study of blood T cell repertoires in COVID-19. Repertoires were generated with immunoSEQ multiplex PCR, while TCRdb's copy carries only in-frame clones and drops some. This table has approximately 280,000 clones, 85% appearing once. The origin of this receptor is a woman aged 45-65 years who had recovered from COVID-19. Sequencing was carried out using PBMCs or T cells enriched from blood (not recorded which).

The CDR3 DNA reads TGTGCCTGGAGTGTAGCCCCAGGCTATGGCTACACCTTC. Translated, it gives CAWSVAPGYGYTF. The chain uses TRBV30 and TRBJ1-2; no clear D gene. This CDR3 is built from 13 residues. The V gene's germline CDR1 is GTSNPN and CDR2 SVGIG (reference sequence). Trimming shortened V by 0 bases and J by 4 bases, and 9 bases separated the two germline ends.